The 30 T cell receptor beta chains below come from one sample, sequenced in a study of graft-versus-host responses after intestinal transplantation. These receptors are not linked to any known antigen. Sequencing was performed with immunoSEQ multiplex PCR; in TCRdb, only in-frame clones are kept and a portion is missing. Of about 100,000 clones listed, about 90% were seen once; the top ten hold approximately 1%. This sample comprised unstimulated CD4+ T cells sorted from spleen or lymph node cells, obtained before intestinal transplant. Receptors were obtained from a human donor who received an intestinal transplant.

This clone has only one observation. DNA for the CDR3: TGCGCCAGCAGCCGGACTAGCGGGAGGTTGTTAGATACGCAGTATTTT. It specifies CASSRTSGRLLDTQYF. The gene calls are TRBV5-1 and TRBJ2-3, with 14 bases identical to TRBD2. The ends lost 4 bases at V and 5 bases at J; junction bases unmatched: 6. Germline V gene data show CDR1 as SGHRS and CDR2 as YFSETQ. This CDR3 region has 16 residues.

In nucleotides, the CDR3 is TGCGCCAGCAGCTTGGCCCTAAGACAGGGATCCTATGGCTACACCTTC. Protein product: CASSLALRQGSYGYTF. The rearrangement uses TRBV5-1 and TRBJ1-2, with 7 bases aligning to TRBD1. The J segment lost 4 bases and the V segment lost 0 bases, leaving 9 bases of the junction unmatched. Germline V CDR1 and CDR2: SGHRS, YFSETQ. The CDR3 totals 16 residues.

This chain links TRBV2 with TRBJ2-5; no firm D call. With 8 bases removed from V and 1 base from J, the gap between germline ends came to 8 bases. CDR1 and CDR2 from the germline V gene are SNHLY and FYNNEI. The CDR3 consists of 12 residues. The CDR3 is CASGLTQETQYF. CDR3 in DNA: TGTGCCAGCGGGTTGACCCAAGAGACCCAGTACTTC.

About this clone: Compared with germline, one end of the junction differs, possibly owing to a read error. The V and J genes are TRBV2 and TRBJ1-4; no definite D call. The CDR3 is 14 amino acids. Germline V gene sequence: CDR1 SNHLY, CDR2 FYNNEI. Here the CDR3 reads CASRPERWDEKLFF. DNA for the CDR3: TGTGCCAGCAGACCGGAGCGGTGGGATGAGAAACTGTTTTTT.

The CDR3 reads CASSVGRGGDEQFF. The CDR3 DNA follows: TGTGCCAGCAGCGTTGGACGGGGCGGGGATGAGCAGTTCTTC. The V and J genes are TRBV9 and TRBJ2-1, with D maybe TRBD2 (6 bases). Trimming cost V 2 bases and J 8 bases, with 14 bases left between them. The CDR3 totals 14 residues. Germline V gene data show CDR1 as SGDLS and CDR2 as YYNGEE.

The chain has TRBV6-6 and TRBJ2-7; D may correspond to TRBD1 or TRBD2 (6 bases each). Between the trimmed V and J ends, which lost 5 bases and 6 bases, there was a span of 20 bases. This CDR3 has 15 amino acids. The germline CDR1 and CDR2 sequences are MNHNY and SVGAGI (reference sequence). The CDR3 loop is CASSAGEREWTEQYF. The CDR3, as DNA: TGTGCCAGCAGTGCAGGGGAACGGGAGTGGACCGAGCAGTACTTC.

The chain is built from TRBV7-2 and TRBJ1-3; 7 nucleotides agree with TRBD1. CDR3 size: 15 residues. With 2 bases clipped from V and 2 bases from J, the junction kept 3 bases outside the gene matches. Germline V gene data show CDR1 as SGHTA and CDR2 as FQGNSA. DNA of the CDR3: TGTGCCAGCAGCTTATACAGGGGAGCTGGAAACACCATATATTTT. Translation: CASSLYRGAGNTIYF.

The V and J genes are TRBV30 and TRBJ1-1; D is possibly TRBD1 (5 bases). This CDR3 has 13 residues. Germline CDR1 and CDR2: GTSNPN and SVGIG (reference sequence). V was shortened by 7 bases and J by 4 bases, with 16 bases between the two germline ends. CDR3 in DNA: TGTGCCTACACCCAACAGGCGGGCACTGAAGCTTTCTTT. This sequence encodes CAYTQQAGTEAFF.

The chain employs TRBV4-1 and TRBJ2-5; the D gene is possibly TRBD1 (6 bases). Germline V lookup: CDR1 MGHRA, CDR2 YSYEKL. CDR3 length: 13 residues. V lost 4 bases and J lost 2, with 8 bases in between. The chain's CDR3 is CASSRTVQETQYF. The CDR3 bases are TGCGCCAGCAGCCGGACAGTACAAGAGACCCAGTACTTC.

This clone has only one observation. The chain employs TRBV4-1 and TRBJ2-3; tentatively, D is TRBD1 or TRBD2 (5 bases each). CDR1 is MGHRA and CDR2 is YSYEKL in the germline V gene. Trimming took off 6 bases at V and 1 base at J, with 17 bases between the two ends. This CDR3 region has 16 residues. The CDR3 DNA reads as TGCGCCAGCAGGGTAATTGGGGGTGGAGGCACAGATACGCAGTATTTT. It encodes CASRVIGGGGTDTQYF.

CDR3 DNA: TGTGCCAGCAGCTTTGATGGGACTAGCCGCGAGCAGTACTTC. Its protein is CASSFDGTSREQYF. The chain joins TRBV7-9 to TRBJ2-7; TRBD2 aligns across 9 bases. CDR3 size: 14 residues. From germline, CDR1 is SEHNR and CDR2 FQNEAQ (reference sequence). Unmatched junction bases numbered 6, after V lost 3 bases and J lost 6 bases.

This rearrangement joins TRBV5-1 to TRBJ2-1; 8 bases agree with TRBD1. Germline CDR1 SGHRS, CDR2 YFSETQ. The V gene end was trimmed by 5 bases and the J gene end by 9 bases; junction bases not matched to a gene: 7. The CDR3 has 13 amino acids. CDR3 protein: CASRGQEGVEQFF. The CDR3 DNA reads as TGCGCCAGCAGGGGACAGGAGGGGGTTGAGCAGTTCTTC.

The rearrangement joins TRBV15 to TRBJ2-7; 8 bases line up with TRBD1. This CDR3 region has 15 residues. Trimming at V came to 5 bases and at J to 3 bases, leaving 9 bases not matched to a gene. CDR1 LNHNV and CDR2 YYDKDF come from the germline V gene (reference sequence). CDR3 protein: CATSGGQGGDYEQYF. The CDR3 DNA sequence: TGTGCCACCAGCGGAGGACAGGGTGGTGACTACGAGCAGTACTTC.

This clone was seen just once. The identical CDR3 is also encoded by other nucleotide sequences in the sample. V and J are TRBV29-1 and TRBJ1-2, with TRBD1 as a possible D gene (6 bases). V was clipped by 3 bases and J by 6 bases, with 14 bases between them. This CDR3 has 13 amino acids. CDR1 and CDR2 from the germline V gene are SQVTM and ANQGSEA. As DNA, the CDR3 is TGCAGCGTTGATAGGGGGAGGGGGGATGGCTACACCTTC. Protein sequence: CSVDRGRGDGYTF.

This chain joins TRBV6-6 and TRBJ1-3; the match to TRBD1 covers 10 bases. Germline trimming cut 4 bases from V and 8 bases from J; bases unmatched to any gene: 5. Germline CDR1 is MNHNY and CDR2 is SVGAGI (reference sequence). The CDR3 loop spans 14 amino acids. The CDR3 sequence is CASSSTGGRDTIYF. The CDR3 coding sequence is TGTGCCAGCAGTTCGACAGGGGGCAGAGACACCATATATTTT.

V is TRBV20-1 and J is TRBJ2-7; tentatively, D is TRBD1 (5 bases). CDR3 length equals 11 residues. The ends were cut back, 4 bases at V and 4 bases at J, with 8 bases in the middle. Germline lookup yields CDR1 DFQATT and CDR2 SNEGSKA (reference sequence). The CDR3 DNA reads as TGCAGTGCTAAAACAGGTTACGAGCAGTACTTC. This gives the protein CSAKTGYEQYF.

The V and J genes are TRBV5-1 and TRBJ2-5; possible D gene TRBD1, 5 bases. This CDR3 spans 17 amino acids. V was pared by 0 bases and J by 5 bases, with 20 bases between. CDR1 and CDR2 (germline): SGHRS, YFSETQ. In nucleotides, the CDR3 is TGCGCCAGCAGCTTGGGGCAGGGTTTTTCTTTCGGGGAGACCCAGTACTTC. Its translation is CASSLGQGFSFGETQYF. Drawing the rest from reference TRBV5-1 and TRBJ2-5, the complete variable domain is KAGVTQTPRYLIKTRGQQVTLSCSPISGHRSVSWYQQTPGQGLQFLFEYFSETQRNKGNFPGRFSGRQFSNSRSEMNVSTLELGDSALYLCASSLGQGFSFGETQYFGPGTRLLVL.

J is TRBJ2-3 and V is TRBV5-1, with 14 bases fitting TRBD2. The CDR3 consists of 16 residues. The trim removed 4 bases at V and 4 bases at J, leaving 5 bases unmatched. The germline gives CDR1 SGHRS, CDR2 YFSETQ. CDR3 in DNA: TGCGCCAGCAGCCCTAGGACTAGCGGGGGGTCAGATACGCAGTATTTT. Residues: CASSPRTSGGSDTQYF.

This chain uses TRBV11-2 with TRBJ2-7; D is ambiguous. The germline gives CDR1 SGHAT, CDR2 FQNNGV. The CDR3 totals 15 residues. Trimming cost V 1 base and J 3 bases, with 13 bases left between them. CDR3 DNA: TGTGCCAGCAGCTTAGCGGCAGCCCACTTCTACGAGCAGTACTTC. The encoded protein is CASSLAAAHFYEQYF.

The rearrangement links TRBV25-1 to TRBJ2-5; 11 positions agree with TRBD2. The CDR3 runs 15 residues. Trimming at V came to 6 bases and at J to 5 bases, leaving 8 bases not matched to a gene. The germline V gene has CDR1 MGHDK and CDR2 SYGVNS. The CDR3 here is CASRLLAGGGETQYF. For the CDR3, the DNA is TGTGCCAGCAGATTATTAGCGGGAGGGGGTGAGACCCAGTACTTC.

This chain uses TRBV5-1 with TRBJ2-5; tentatively, D is TRBD1 (5 bases). The CDR3 covers 14 residues. Deletions cut 3 bases from V and 5 bases from J, with 14 bases between. Per germline, CDR1 SGHRS and CDR2 YFSETQ. The CDR3 loop is CASSSSQGPETQYF. CDR3 in DNA: TGCGCCAGCAGCTCGTCGCAGGGCCCGGAGACCCAGTACTTC. Combining the CDR3 with reference TRBV5-1 and TRBJ2-5 gives the whole variable domain KAGVTQTPRYLIKTRGQQVTLSCSPISGHRSVSWYQQTPGQGLQFLFEYFSETQRNKGNFPGRFSGRQFSNSRSEMNVSTLELGDSALYLCASSSSQGPETQYFGPGTRLLVL.

The chain couples TRBV19 to TRBJ2-5, with TRBD2 matching 10 bases. Germline CDR1 and CDR2: LNHDA and SQIVND (reference sequence). Losses at the gene ends were 3 bases for V and 2 bases for J; bases not matched to a gene: 6. The CDR3 has 16 residues. The CDR3 DNA sequence: TGTGCCAGTAGTATGGTGTCTAGCGGGGGACAAGAGACCCAGTACTTC. Translation: CASSMVSSGGQETQYF.

The chain recombines TRBV12-5 with TRBJ2-7, with 7 bases fitting TRBD1. The germline CDR1 and CDR2 sequences are LGHNT and FRNRAP. The CDR3 sequence is 14 residues long. V dropped 2 bases and J dropped 4; count of bases not matched to a gene: 5. CDR3 residues: CASGLLGRGYEQYF. CDR3 DNA: TGTGCTAGTGGTTTGTTGGGCAGGGGGTACGAGCAGTACTTC.

This clone came up once. This chain connects TRBV5-1 to TRBJ2-1; 8 bases are shared with TRBD2. The length of the CDR3 is 14 residues. Trimming at V came to 0 bases and at J to 8 bases, leaving 4 bases not matched to a gene. Germline assignment: CDR1 SGHRS and CDR2 YFSETQ. For the CDR3, the DNA is TGCGCCAGCAGCTTGGTAGCGGGGTATGATGAGCAGTTCTTC. Protein: CASSLVAGYDEQFF.

J is TRBJ2-3 and V is TRBV7-9, with 13 positions matching TRBD2. CDR1 and CDR2 (germline): SEHNR, FQNEAQ (reference sequence). After removal of 7 bases from V and 5 bases from J, the junction contained 6 bases not matched to a gene. CDR3 length equals 15 residues. CDR3 in amino acids: CASNRGTSGVDTQYF. The DNA of the CDR3 is TGTGCCAGCAACCGTGGGACTAGCGGGGTAGATACGCAGTATTTT.

V gene TRBV7-9 combines with J gene TRBJ2-2, with 7 positions matching TRBD1. This CDR3 is built from 16 residues. J was trimmed by 0 bases and V by 4 bases; bases with no gene match: 5. In germline, CDR1 is SEHNR, CDR2 FQNEAQ (reference sequence). The CDR3 coding sequence is TGTGCCAGCAGCTCGCGGACAGGCCCGAACACCGGGGAGCTGTTTTTT. This translates into CASSSRTGPNTGELFF.

DNA for the CDR3: TGCGCCAGCAGCACACAGGGACCTGAAGCTTTCTTT. Amino acid sequence: CASSTQGPEAFF. The gene calls are TRBV5-1 and TRBJ1-1; possible D gene TRBD1, 6 bases. CDR1 and CDR2 from the germline V gene are SGHRS and YFSETQ. V lost 4 bases to trimming and J lost 6 bases, with 10 bases between them. The CDR3 length is 12 residues. Drawing the rest from reference TRBV5-1 and TRBJ1-1, the complete variable domain is KAGVTQTPRYLIKTRGQQVTLSCSPISGHRSVSWYQQTPGQGLQFLFEYFSETQRNKGNFPGRFSGRQFSNSRSEMNVSTLELGDSALYLCASSTQGPEAFFGQGTRLTVV.

V gene TRBV7-9 combines with J gene TRBJ1-4; D is perhaps TRBD1 (5 bases). V lost 4 bases to trimming and J lost 7 bases, with 16 bases between them. The CDR3 loop spans 15 amino acids. Germline CDR1 and CDR2: SEHNR and FQNEAQ (reference sequence). CDR3 protein: CASSSRLPQGEKLFF. CDR3 bases: TGTGCCAGCAGCTCCCGACTCCCCCAGGGTGAAAAACTGTTTTTT. Full variable domain (missing parts from reference TRBV7-9 and TRBJ1-4): DTGVSQNPRHKITKRGQNVTFRCDPISEHNRLYWYRQTLGQGPEFLTYFQNEAQLEKSRLLSDRFSAERPKGSFSTLEIQRTEQGDSAMYLCASSSRLPQGEKLFFGSGTQLSVL.

The rearrangement joins TRBV6-5 to TRBJ2-4; D call uncertain. Germline CDR1 and CDR2: MNHEY and SVGAGI. The CDR3 is made up of 13 amino acids. V was pared by 8 bases and J by 0 bases, with 8 bases between. The chain's CDR3 is CASLDLAKNIQYF. In DNA, the CDR3 is TGTGCCAGCCTAGACCTAGCCAAAAACATTCAGTACTTC.

This chain uses TRBV11-2 with TRBJ1-1; D gene ambiguous. V was trimmed by 3 bases and J by 6 bases, leaving 8 bases between them. The CDR3 is 12 residues long. Germline CDR1 and CDR2: SGHAT and FQNNGV. CDR3 residues: CASSFLRSEAFF. Here the CDR3 DNA reads TGTGCCAGCAGCTTTTTAAGGTCTGAAGCTTTCTTT.